This TCR beta chain was retrieved from a study of T cells in Graves' hyperthyroidism and ophthalmopathy. Study-level findings and limits: Stable hyperthyroidism and ophthalmopathy were separated using 13 V-J signatures. The blood repertoire included most of the expanded thyroid clonotypes above 0.001.

Amplification yielded TCR beta CDR3 regions, with RNA transcripts as the source. The primer set for the first-round RT-PCR of the TCR CDR3 was HTBI. Each CDR3 protein is one row after TCRdb ran MiXCR on the multiplex PCR reads. The sample carries more than 500,000 distinct CDR3 sequences, approximately 14% recorded once. This clonotype was seen once. What it binds is not known. An absence of ophthalmopathy progression within 18 months meant stable Graves' hyperthyroidism. Researchers barred patients who had uncontrolled infection, other autoimmune disease, pregnancy or lactation. This CDR3 comprises 15 residues. Germline V gene lookup returns CDR1 MNHNS and CDR2 SASEGT. With V trimmed by 6 bases and J by 2 bases, 6 bases remained unmatched.

Sequenced sample: blood. The clonotype was recovered from a middle-aged woman with Graves' hyperthyroidism. This chain links TRBV6-1 with TRBJ2-2, with 7 bases matching TRBD2. This CDR3 is CASSPASGNTGELFF. The CDR3 DNA reads TGTGCCAGCAGCCCCGCTAGCGGTAACACCGGGGAGCTGTTTTTT.